The present T cell receptor beta chain was sequenced within a study of cytomegalovirus exposure and HLA in healthy donors. In the PCR, 60 Vbeta and 13 Jbeta primers were used. TCRdb's copy holds only in-frame clones and misses some; the assay was immunoSEQ multiplex PCR. The repertoire holds 130,000 or so clones, with approximately 87% as singletons. Germline lookup yields CDR1 SGHTA and CDR2 FQGNSA. V shed 6 bases, J shed 9 bases, and the junction held 12 bases outside the gene matches. The CDR3 loop spans 16 amino acids. V and J are TRBV7-2 and TRBJ2-1; 12 bases match TRBD2. The sequencing sample was made of PBMCs. This clonotype originated in a man between 40 and 49 years old in good health and CMV-seronegative. The CDR3 loop reads CASRSLAGGRRTEQFF. The CDR3 DNA sequence: TGTGCCAGCAGATCCCTAGCGGGAGGGCGAAGGACTGAGCAGTTCTTC. Full variable domain (missing parts from reference TRBV7-2 and TRBJ2-1): GAGVSQSPSNKVTEKGKDVELRCDPISGHTALYWYRQSLGQGLEFLIYFQGNSAPDKSGLPSDRFSAERTGGSVSTLTIQRTQQEDSAVYLCASRSLAGGRRTEQFFGPGTRLTVL.